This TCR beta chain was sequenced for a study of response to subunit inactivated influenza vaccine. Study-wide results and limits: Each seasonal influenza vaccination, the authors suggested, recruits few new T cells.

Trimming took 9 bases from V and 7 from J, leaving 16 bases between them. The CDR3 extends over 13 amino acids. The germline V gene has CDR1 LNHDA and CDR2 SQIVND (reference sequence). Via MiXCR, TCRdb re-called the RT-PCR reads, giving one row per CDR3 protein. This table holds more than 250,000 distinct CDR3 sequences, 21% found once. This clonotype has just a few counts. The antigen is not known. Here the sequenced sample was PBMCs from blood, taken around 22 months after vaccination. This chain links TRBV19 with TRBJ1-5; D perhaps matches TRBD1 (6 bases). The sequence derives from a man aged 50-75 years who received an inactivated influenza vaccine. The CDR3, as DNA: TGTGCCAGCACCGAACAGGGAAGACAGCCCCAGCATTTT. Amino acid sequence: CASTEQGRQPQHF.